The clone carrying this T cell receptor (beta chain) occurred once. What it binds is unknown. Sequencing used immunoSEQ multiplex PCR; TCRdb keeps in-frame clones, though not all of them. The data contain under 20,000 clones, around 77% of them singletons. The V end was cut by 4 bases, the J end by 0 bases, with 18 bases between. The CDR3 covers 17 residues. Germline V lookup: CDR1 LGHNA, CDR2 YSLEER. The data were obtained in a study of T cell clonotyping in hematopoietic cell transplantation. General observations from the study: Without cell sorting, CD4 versus CD8 contributions remain unresolved. Pathologically expanded recipient clonotypes increased progressively from day 30 to day 180 as diversity fell.

Time point denoted: recipient sample about 28 days before transplant, after cytoreduction. The TCR comes from a man aged 60 to 69 with acute myeloid leukemia. Some clones in this sample may be carry-over from other donors' samples. V gene TRBV4-3 combines with J gene TRBJ1-1; D gene ambiguous. The starting material was peripheral blood mononuclear cells, obtained before stem cell transplant. This CDR3 is CASSPLASGRMNTEAFF. CDR3 DNA sequence: TGCGCCAGCAGCCCCCTCGCCAGCGGGCGGATGAACACTGAAGCTTTCTTT.